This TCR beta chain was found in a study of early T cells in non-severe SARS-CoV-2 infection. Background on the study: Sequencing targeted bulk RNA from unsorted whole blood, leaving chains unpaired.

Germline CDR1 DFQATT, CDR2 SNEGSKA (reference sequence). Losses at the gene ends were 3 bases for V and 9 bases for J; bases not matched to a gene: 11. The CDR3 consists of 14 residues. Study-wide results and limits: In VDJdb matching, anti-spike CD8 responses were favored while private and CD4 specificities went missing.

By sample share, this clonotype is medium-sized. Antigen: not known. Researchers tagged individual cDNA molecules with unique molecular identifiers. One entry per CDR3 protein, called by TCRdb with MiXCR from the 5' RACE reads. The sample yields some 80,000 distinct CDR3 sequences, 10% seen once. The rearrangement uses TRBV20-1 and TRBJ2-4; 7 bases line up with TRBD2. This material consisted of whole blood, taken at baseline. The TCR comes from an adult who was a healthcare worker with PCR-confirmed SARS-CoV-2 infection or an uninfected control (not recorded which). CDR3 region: CSARNAPASGIQYF. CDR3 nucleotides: TGCAGTGCTAGGAACGCCCCTGCTAGCGGCATTCAGTACTTC.